The entry below describes one T cell receptor (beta chain). Its antigen is still unknown. Each molecule of TCR cDNA was tagged with one unique molecular identifier. TCRdb called the 5' RACE reads again in MiXCR, with one record for every CDR3 protein. This sample has about 9,800 distinct CDR3 sequences, with about 54% found just once. The record originates from a study of spatial heterogeneity in lung cancer. The study, taken as a whole, reports: Ubiquitous and regional expanded TCR counts tracked ubiquitous and regional nonsynonymous mutations, respectively. It was found that expanded intratumoral alpha and beta TCR counts tracked tumor mutation counts.

Regarding time point: sample taken at primary tumor resection. Untreated early-stage non-small cell lung cancer patients, approximately 76 in total, were the donors. Unsorted whole RNA samples from tumor, nontumor lung or frozen PBMC were sequenced. V lost 5 bases and J 2 bases, leaving 13 bases between the germline ends. In germline, CDR1 is MNHEY, CDR2 SVGEGT. The CDR3 spans 15 residues. This rearrangement joins TRBV6-2 or TRBV6-3 to TRBJ1-5; D might be TRBD1 (6 bases). The source is a female donor with early-stage non-small cell lung cancer. The specimen was lung tumor tissue, collected at surgery. The CDR3 region has the DNA TGTGCCAGCAGTAAGATACAGGGCGGCAATCAGCCCCAGCATTTT. Protein sequence: CASSKIQGGNQPQHF.